The rows below give T cell receptor beta chains drawn from one sample of a study of blood T cells in healthy people across ages. Via MiXCR, TCRdb re-called the 5' RACE reads, giving one row per CDR3 protein. Here the sample spans hundreds of thousands of distinct CDR3 sequences, roughly half being singletons. The sequenced material came from blood. The receptors were sampled from a woman older than 75 in good health. The CDR3 runs from the conserved cysteine through the conserved F or W. D genes are given only for firm matches. Clone size, where shown, is once, few, many, or a class for clones that have expanded.

cdr3_aa: CSARLGGQPQHF
cdr3_nt: TGCAGTGCTAGACTGGGAGGTCAGCCCCAGCATTTT
d_call: -
j_call: TRBJ1-5
v_call: TRBV20-1
clone_size: -

cdr3_aa: CASSLASGSTDMQYF
cdr3_nt: TGTGCCAGCAGTTTGGCTAGCGGGAGCACAGATATGCAGTATTTT
d_call: TRBD2
j_call: TRBJ2-3
v_call: TRBV12-3/TRBV12-4
clone_size: -

cdr3_aa: CASSQDFASGGNNEQFF
cdr3_nt: TGCGCCAGCAGCCAAGATTTTGCAAGCGGGGGAAACAATGAGCAGTTCTTC
d_call: TRBD2
j_call: TRBJ2-1
v_call: TRBV4-1
clone_size: -

cdr3_aa: CASSSNTGVTEAFF
cdr3_nt: TGTGCCAGCAGCTCCAACACAGGGGTCACTGAAGCTTTCTTT
d_call: TRBD1
j_call: TRBJ1-1
v_call: TRBV7-9
clone_size: few

cdr3_aa: CASSQGGAYRSYEQYF
cdr3_nt: TGCGCCAGCAGCCAAGGCGGGGCTTACCGCTCCTACGAGCAGTACTTC
d_call: -
j_call: TRBJ2-7
v_call: TRBV4-1
clone_size: -

cdr3_aa: CASSLQGATLTEAFF
cdr3_nt: TGCGCCAGCAGCTTACAGGGGGCGACGCTCACTGAAGCTTTCTTT
d_call: TRBD1
j_call: TRBJ1-1
v_call: TRBV5-1
clone_size: -

cdr3_aa: CASSFVPPGTGSYEQYF
cdr3_nt: TGCGCCAGCAGCTTTGTCCCCCCCGGGACAGGGTCCTACGAGCAGTACTTC
d_call: TRBD1
j_call: TRBJ2-7
v_call: TRBV5-1
clone_size: many

cdr3_aa: CASSFQGRGTDTQYF
cdr3_nt: TGTGCCAGCAGTTTTCAGGGGCGCGGCACAGATACGCAGTATTTT
d_call: -
j_call: TRBJ2-3
v_call: TRBV12-3/TRBV12-4
clone_size: -

cdr3_aa: CASSLLSGDQPQHF
cdr3_nt: TGCGCCAGCAGCTTGTTGTCGGGAGATCAGCCCCAGCATTTT
d_call: -
j_call: TRBJ1-5
v_call: TRBV5-1
clone_size: -

cdr3_aa: CASKLEREQFF
cdr3_nt: TGTGCCAGCAAACTCGAGCGGGAGCAGTTCTTC
d_call: -
j_call: TRBJ2-1
v_call: TRBV12-3/TRBV12-4
clone_size: few